The 31 T cell receptor beta chains in this list originate from one sample, sequenced in a study of PD-L1 blockade in urothelial cancer. The time point here: peripheral blood 6 weeks after treatment start. The data were produced by immunoSEQ multiplex PCR, yet TCRdb's version contains in-frame clones alone and is incomplete. This repertoire shows around 50,000 clones, around 85% found once; its top ten account for roughly 1.9%. Sample: PBMCs, taken around atezolizumab (anti-PD-L1) treatment. These receptors were taken from a man aged 50-59 years with urothelial cancer.

This chain links TRBV10-3 with TRBJ2-5, with D unclear. CDR3 length: 13 amino acids. Germline values: CDR1 ENHRY, CDR2 SYGVKD. Trimming pared 3 bases from V and 1 base from J, leaving 6 bases between. In DNA, the CDR3 is TGTGCCATCAGTGAAGAGCGCCAAGAGACCCAGTACTTC. Amino acid sequence: CAISEERQETQYF.

The chain combines TRBV19 with TRBJ2-4; TRBD2 matches 16 bases. The CDR3 is 17 residues long. The V gene's germline CDR1 is LNHDA and CDR2 SQIVND (reference sequence). The trim removed 5 bases at V and 5 bases at J, leaving 6 bases unmatched. Here the CDR3 DNA reads TGTGCCAGTAGTGAGGGACTAGCGGGGGGGTACCAAAACATTCAGTACTTC. Translating gives CASSEGLAGGYQNIQYF.

The rearrangement uses TRBV30 and TRBJ2-7; maybe TRBD2 (5 bases). This CDR3 contains 15 residues. The V gene lost 0 bases and the J gene lost 0 bases, with 12 bases spanning the gap. The germline gives CDR1 GTSNPN, CDR2 SVGIG (reference sequence). CDR3 amino acids: CAWSVLGPSSYEQYF. In DNA form, the CDR3 reads TGTGCCTGGAGTGTACTAGGACCGAGCTCCTACGAGCAGTACTTC.

This rearrangement joins TRBV6-1 to TRBJ1-1; no clear D gene. V dropped 2 bases and J dropped 11 bases, with 12 bases sitting between them. The CDR3 contains 12 residues. Germline CDR1 is MNHNS and CDR2 is SASEGT. The CDR3 loop reads CASSESRVEAFF. DNA of the CDR3: TGTGCCAGCAGTGAATCGAGGGTTGAGGCTTTCTTT.

This sequence joins TRBV5-8 and TRBJ2-4; D may be TRBD2 (5 bases). V lost 0 bases and J 3 bases, leaving 13 bases between the germline ends. Germline-derived CDR1 and CDR2 are SGHTS and YDEGEE. This CDR3 contains 16 residues. The CDR3 loop is CASSLEYPAGKNIQYF. In DNA, the CDR3 is TGTGCCAGCAGCTTGGAATACCCTGCGGGCAAAAACATTCAGTACTTC.

V and J are TRBV6-5 and TRBJ2-1; perhaps TRBD2 as D (5 bases). The CDR3 spans 15 residues. V lost 2 bases and J 0 bases, leaving 8 bases between the germline ends. Per the germline V gene, CDR1 is MNHEY and CDR2 is SVGAGI. CDR3 region: CASSYSGYSYNEQFF. CDR3 nucleotides: TGTGCCAGCAGTTACAGCGGCTACTCCTACAATGAGCAGTTCTTC.

As for this clone: Compared with germline, one end of the junction differs, possibly owing to a read error. The chain employs TRBV7-7 and TRBJ2-5; D gene uncertain. Germline loops: CDR1 SSHAT, CDR2 FNYEAQ (reference sequence). This CDR3 has 14 amino acids. The CDR3 DNA is TGTGCTAGCAGCCGTAGCCTCCTCCAAGAGACCCAGTACTTC. Residues: CASSRSLLQETQYF.

The chain links TRBV15 to TRBJ2-5; 8 nucleotides match TRBD2. With V trimmed by 3 bases and J by 4 bases, 7 bases remained unmatched. From germline, CDR1 is LNHNV and CDR2 YYDKDF (reference sequence). The CDR3 length is 15 residues. This CDR3 reads CATSSEAGEVETQYF. CDR3 nucleotide sequence: TGTGCCACCAGCAGTGAAGCGGGGGAAGTAGAGACCCAGTACTTC.

This clone was seen a single time. The chain uses TRBV4-2 and TRBJ2-7, with 11 bases aligning to TRBD2. Losses at the gene ends were 2 bases for V and 2 bases for J; bases not matched to a gene: 2. Germline V gene data show CDR1 as LGHNA and CDR2 as YNFKEQ. The length of the CDR3 is 15 residues. The DNA for the CDR3 is TGTGCCAGCAGCCAAATAGCGGGAGGGCCCTACGAGCAGTACTTC. Translated: CASSQIAGGPYEQYF.

CDR3 bases: TGCGCCAGCAGCATGACTAGCGGGCTGGGGAAAACCTACGAGCAGTACTTC. It specifies CASSMTSGLGKTYEQYF. This chain joins TRBV5-1 and TRBJ2-7, with TRBD2 matching over 10 bases. With V trimmed by 4 bases and J by 2 bases, 12 bases remained unmatched. The CDR3 loop spans 17 amino acids. Germline CDR1 reads SGHRS; CDR2 reads YFSETQ.

V is TRBV15 and J is TRBJ2-5, with D tentatively TRBD1 (6 bases). This CDR3 is 13 amino acids long. V lost 3 bases to trimming and J lost 9 bases, with 14 bases between them. Germline V gene sequence: CDR1 LNHNV, CDR2 YYDKDF (reference sequence). Here the CDR3 reads CATSSQPGEAQYF. The CDR3 bases are TGTGCCACCAGCAGTCAGCCAGGGGAAGCCCAGTACTTC. Using reference TRBV15 and TRBJ2-5 for the parts outside the CDR3, the full variable domain is DAMVIQNPRYQVTQFGKPVTLSCSQTLNHNVMYWYQQKSSQAPKLLFHYYDKDFNNEADTPDNFQSRRPNTSFCFLDIRSPGLGDTAMYLCATSSQPGEAQYFGPGTRLLVL.

This sequence joins TRBV12-5 and TRBJ2-3, with D possibly TRBD2 on 6 matching bases. Trimming took 5 bases from V and 10 from J, leaving 13 bases between them. There are 12 residues in the CDR3. Germline lookup yields CDR1 LGHNT and CDR2 FRNRAP. Here the CDR3 reads CASGPERAAQYF. For the CDR3, the DNA is TGTGCTAGTGGTCCGGAGCGGGCCGCGCAGTATTTT.

The chain employs TRBV25-1 and TRBJ2-1; 10 nucleotides match TRBD1. The CDR3 consists of 15 residues. Germline CDR1 and CDR2: MGHDK and SYGVNS. V was clipped by 5 bases and J by 6 bases; unmatched bases: 7. The CDR3 protein is CASSRDRGLGNEQFF. CDR3 nucleotides: TGTGCCAGCAGTCGGGACAGGGGTTTAGGCAATGAGCAGTTCTTC.

The V and J genes are TRBV30 and TRBJ2-5, with D unresolved. V was shortened by 3 bases and J by 1 base, with 9 bases between the two germline ends. CDR1 and CDR2 (germline): GTSNPN, SVGIG (reference sequence). CDR3 length equals 13 residues. In DNA, the CDR3 is TGTGCCTGGAGGCGCGTTGTCCAAGAGACCCAGTACTTC. This codes for CAWRRVVQETQYF. Looking up the rest from reference TRBV30 and TRBJ2-5 gives the full variable domain: SQTIHQWPATLVQPVGSPLSLECTVEGTSNPNLYWYRQAAGRGLQLLFYSVGIGQISSEVPQNLSASRPQDRQFILSSKKLLLSDSGFYLCAWRRVVQETQYFGPGTRLLVL.

This clone appeared a single time. This chain connects TRBV6-1 to TRBJ2-1; 7 nucleotides line up with TRBD2. Germline CDR1 is MNHNS and CDR2 is SASEGT. V was clipped by 11 bases and J by 3 bases; unmatched bases: 10. The CDR3 length is 14 residues. This CDR3 reads CAGQRAGDYNEQFF. CDR3 DNA: TGTGCCGGACAAAGGGCGGGGGACTACAATGAGCAGTTCTTC.

The chain couples TRBV6-5 to TRBJ2-5; 8 nucleotides agree with TRBD1. The CDR3 runs to 14 residues. Germline V lookup: CDR1 MNHEY, CDR2 SVGAGI. With 3 bases clipped from V and 5 bases from J, the junction kept 5 bases outside the gene matches. The DNA of the CDR3 is TGTGCCAGCAGTTATGGGACAGGAGGGGAGACCCAGTACTTC. It is translated as CASSYGTGGETQYF.

The V and J genes are TRBV25-1 and TRBJ2-1; no reliable D call. The germline CDR1 and CDR2 sequences are MGHDK and SYGVNS. V was cut by 8 bases and J by 8 bases, with 10 bases left in between. The CDR3 is made up of 11 amino acids. CDR3 DNA: TGTGCCAGCTCCAGGCTGGATGAGCAGTTCTTC. It encodes CASSRLDEQFF. The whole variable domain, remainder taken from reference TRBV25-1 and TRBJ2-1, is EADIYQTPRYLVIGTGKKITLECSQTMGHDKMYWYQQDPGMELHLIHYSYGVNSTEKGDLSSESTVSRIRTEHFPLTLESARPSHTSQYLCASSRLDEQFFGPGTRLTVL.

The chain employs TRBV29-1 and TRBJ2-2; 9 bases are a match to TRBD1. The ends lost 7 bases at V and 0 bases at J; junction bases unmatched: 6. Per germline, CDR1 SQVTM and CDR2 ANQGSEA. This CDR3 spans 15 amino acids. For the CDR3, the DNA is TGCAGCGGGGGACAGGGAGGCTCGAACACCGGGGAGCTGTTTTTT. This gives the protein CSGGQGGSNTGELFF.

The chain has TRBV2 and TRBJ1-5; TRBD1 might be the D (6 bases). CDR1 and CDR2 from the germline V gene are SNHLY and FYNNEI. The V end was cut by 6 bases, the J end by 9 bases, with 15 bases between. The CDR3 spans 13 residues. The CDR3 DNA reads TGTGCCAGCAGAAAAGACAGGACCTCGCCCCAGCATTTT. This encodes CASRKDRTSPQHF.

The chain links TRBV10-1 to TRBJ2-3; weak D call: TRBD1 (6 bases). V shed 3 bases and J shed 0 bases, with 7 bases lying between them. The CDR3 is 14 residues long. The germline V gene has CDR1 WNHNN and CDR2 SYGVQD (reference sequence). The CDR3 DNA sequence: TGCGCCAGCAGTGAAGGGGGAAGCACAGATACGCAGTATTTT. Translating it yields CASSEGGSTDTQYF.

This clone was recorded only once. V gene TRBV7-9 combines with J gene TRBJ1-1; 9 bases match TRBD1. The CDR3 length is 14 residues. V shed 4 bases, J shed 4 bases, and the junction held 4 bases outside the gene matches. Germline assignment: CDR1 SEHNR and CDR2 FQNEAQ (reference sequence). The CDR3 here is CASSSGTGSTEAFF. DNA of the CDR3: TGTGCCAGCAGCTCCGGGACAGGGAGCACTGAAGCTTTCTTT.

The rearrangement joins TRBV6-1 to TRBJ2-1, with TRBD1 identical over 8 bases. In germline, CDR1 is MNHNS, CDR2 SASEGT. This CDR3 is 14 amino acids long. With 7 bases clipped from V and 0 bases from J, the junction kept 2 bases outside the gene matches. CDR3 sequence: CASITGGSYNEQFF. The CDR3 nucleotides read TGTGCCAGCATTACAGGGGGCTCCTACAATGAGCAGTTCTTC.

The chain recombines TRBV25-1 with TRBJ2-1; 8 bases agree with TRBD2. Germline lookup yields CDR1 MGHDK and CDR2 SYGVNS. The V segment lost 0 bases and the J segment 7 bases; nucleotides outside the gene matches: 8. This CDR3 comprises 16 residues. The chain's CDR3 is CASSEYVAGWGNEQFF. For the CDR3, the DNA is TGTGCCAGCAGTGAATACGTAGCGGGGTGGGGAAATGAGCAGTTCTTC.

The V and J genes are TRBV2 and TRBJ2-7, with 7 bases that match TRBD2. The CDR3 is 17 residues long. Per the germline V gene, CDR1 is SNHLY and CDR2 is FYNNEI. Trimming cost V 6 bases and J 0 bases; bases outside gene matches: 14. CDR3 sequence: CASRTPRGGPSSYEQYF. Here the CDR3 DNA reads TGTGCCAGCAGAACTCCCCGGGGAGGGCCGAGCTCCTACGAGCAGTACTTC.

V and J are TRBV15 and TRBJ1-5; 9 nucleotides match TRBD1. The CDR3 totals 14 residues. The junction had 2 bases not matched to a gene; V was cut back by 2 bases and J by 6 bases. Germline V lookup: CDR1 LNHNV, CDR2 YYDKDF (reference sequence). In DNA form, the CDR3 reads TGTGCCACCAGCAGAAAGGACAGGGGTCAGCCCCAGCATTTT. Its protein is CATSRKDRGQPQHF.

In nucleotides, the CDR3 is TGTGCCAGCAGCTCCCGGACTAGCGGTTTCACAGATACGCAGTATTTT. It codes for CASSSRTSGFTDTQYF. The genes are TRBV7-6 and TRBJ2-3; TRBD2 matches at 10 bases. With V trimmed by 4 bases and J by 2 bases, 6 bases remained unmatched. CDR3 size: 16 residues. CDR1 and CDR2 from the germline V gene are SGHVS and FNYEAQ.

The sample holds a few counts of this clone. V and J are TRBV5-1 and TRBJ1-3; 10 nucleotides align to TRBD1. Germline V gene data show CDR1 as SGHRS and CDR2 as YFSETQ. The CDR3 has 17 residues. Unmatched junction bases numbered 3, after V lost 0 bases and J lost 0 bases. The CDR3 reads CASSLGDRGYSGNTIYF. The CDR3, as DNA: TGCGCCAGCAGCTTGGGGGACAGGGGATACTCTGGAAACACCATATATTTT.

This clone was recorded only once. V and J are TRBV6-5 and TRBJ2-1, with 11 bases identical to TRBD2. The V gene end was trimmed by 7 bases and the J gene end by 7 bases; junction bases not matched to a gene: 9. CDR1 is MNHEY and CDR2 is SVGAGI in the germline V gene. The CDR3 is 15 residues long. The CDR3 DNA reads TGTGCCAGCACCCGCCTAGCGGGGGGTCTGAATGAGCAGTTCTTC. Amino acids: CASTRLAGGLNEQFF.

The chain recombines TRBV19 with TRBJ2-3, with D possibly being TRBD1 (5 bases). Trimming took off 3 bases at V and 1 base at J, with 8 bases between the two ends. Germline V lookup: CDR1 LNHDA, CDR2 SQIVND (reference sequence). CDR3 size: 14 residues. CDR3 nucleotide sequence: TGTGCCAGTAGTATTAGGGGTGGCACAGATACGCAGTATTTT. Protein: CASSIRGGTDTQYF.

This clone appeared a few times. The V and J genes are TRBV5-1 and TRBJ2-1, with D possibly TRBD2 on 5 matching bases. Trimming shortened V by 2 bases and J by 0 bases, and 9 bases separated the two germline ends. The CDR3 contains 15 residues. CDR1 is SGHRS and CDR2 is YFSETQ in the germline V gene. The CDR3 is CASSFGAGSYNEQFF. The CDR3 DNA sequence: TGCGCCAGCAGCTTCGGTGCGGGCTCCTACAATGAGCAGTTCTTC.

The chain recombines TRBV7-3 with TRBJ2-3; 9 nucleotides line up with TRBD1. Germline V lookup: CDR1 SGHTA, CDR2 FQGTGA. After removal of 5 bases from V and 0 bases from J, the junction contained 3 bases not matched to a gene. This CDR3 contains 15 residues. CDR3 residues: CASSPGTGSTDTQYF. CDR3 sequence (DNA): TGTGCCAGCAGCCCCGGGACAGGGAGCACAGATACGCAGTATTTT.